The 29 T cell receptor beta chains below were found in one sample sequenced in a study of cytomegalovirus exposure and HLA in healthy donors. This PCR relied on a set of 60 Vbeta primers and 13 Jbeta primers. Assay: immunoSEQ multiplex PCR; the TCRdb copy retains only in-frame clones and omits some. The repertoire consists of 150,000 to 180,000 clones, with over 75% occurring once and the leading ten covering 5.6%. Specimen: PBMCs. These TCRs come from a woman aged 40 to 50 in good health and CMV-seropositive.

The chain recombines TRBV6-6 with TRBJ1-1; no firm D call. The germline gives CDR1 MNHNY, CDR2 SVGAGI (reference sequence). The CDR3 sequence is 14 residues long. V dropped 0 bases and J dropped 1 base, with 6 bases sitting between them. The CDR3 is CASSYSRENTEAFF. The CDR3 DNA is TGTGCCAGCAGTTACTCGAGAGAGAACACTGAAGCTTTCTTT.

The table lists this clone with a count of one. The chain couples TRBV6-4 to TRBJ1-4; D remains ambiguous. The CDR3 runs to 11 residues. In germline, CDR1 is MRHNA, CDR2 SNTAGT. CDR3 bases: TGTCGACAAGCCCTTAATGAAAAACTGTTTTTT. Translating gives CRQALNEKLFF.

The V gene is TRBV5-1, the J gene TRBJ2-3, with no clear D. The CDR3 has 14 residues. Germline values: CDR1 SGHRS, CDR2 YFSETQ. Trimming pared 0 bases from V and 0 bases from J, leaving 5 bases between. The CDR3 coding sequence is TGCGCCAGCAGCTTGGCTCCGAGCACAGATACGCAGTATTTT. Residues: CASSLAPSTDTQYF.

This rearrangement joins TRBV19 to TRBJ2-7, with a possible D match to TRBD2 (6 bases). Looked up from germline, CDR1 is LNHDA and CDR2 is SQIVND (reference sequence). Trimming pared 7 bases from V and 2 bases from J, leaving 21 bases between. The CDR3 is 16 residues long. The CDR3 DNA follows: TGTGCCAGTAAGAGAAGAAGCGGAGGGCAACCCTACGAGCAGTACTTC. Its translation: CASKRRSGGQPYEQYF.

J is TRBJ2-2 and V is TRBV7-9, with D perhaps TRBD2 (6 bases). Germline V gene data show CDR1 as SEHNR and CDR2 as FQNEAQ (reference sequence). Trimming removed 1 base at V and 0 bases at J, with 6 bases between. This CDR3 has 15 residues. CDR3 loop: CASSLVAANTGELFF. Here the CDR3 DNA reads TGTGCCAGCAGCTTAGTAGCGGCGAACACCGGGGAGCTGTTTTTT.

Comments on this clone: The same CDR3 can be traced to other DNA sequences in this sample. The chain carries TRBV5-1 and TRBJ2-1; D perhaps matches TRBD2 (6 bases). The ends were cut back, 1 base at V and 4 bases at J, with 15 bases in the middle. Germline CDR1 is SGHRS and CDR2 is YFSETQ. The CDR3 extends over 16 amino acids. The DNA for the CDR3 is TGCGCCAGCAGCTTGTTAGCCGGGAGTGTGTACAATGAGCAGTTCTTC. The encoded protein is CASSLLAGSVYNEQFF.

The DNA for the CDR3 is TGTGCCAGTGCTGCAGGGGATTTCTCTGGGGCCAACGTCCTGACTTTC. It encodes CASAAGDFSGANVLTF. The rearrangement links TRBV19 to TRBJ2-6; a possible D gene is TRBD1 (6 bases). Germline assignment: CDR1 LNHDA and CDR2 SQIVND (reference sequence). The CDR3 runs to 16 residues. The V end lost 8 bases, the J end lost 0 bases, and 14 bases lay between the germline ends.

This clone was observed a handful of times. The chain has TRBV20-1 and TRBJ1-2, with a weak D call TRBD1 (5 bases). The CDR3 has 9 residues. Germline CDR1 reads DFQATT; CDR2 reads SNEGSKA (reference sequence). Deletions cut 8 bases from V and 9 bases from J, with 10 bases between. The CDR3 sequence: CSTDSRYTF. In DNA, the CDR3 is TGCAGTACAGACAGTCGCTACACCTTC.

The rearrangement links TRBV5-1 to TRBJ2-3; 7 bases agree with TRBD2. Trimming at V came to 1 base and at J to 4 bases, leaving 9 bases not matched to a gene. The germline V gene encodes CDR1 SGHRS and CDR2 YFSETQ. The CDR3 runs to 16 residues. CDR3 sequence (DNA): TGCGCCAGCAGCTTGAATCTAGCGGCCAGCGCAGATACGCAGTATTTT. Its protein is CASSLNLAASADTQYF.

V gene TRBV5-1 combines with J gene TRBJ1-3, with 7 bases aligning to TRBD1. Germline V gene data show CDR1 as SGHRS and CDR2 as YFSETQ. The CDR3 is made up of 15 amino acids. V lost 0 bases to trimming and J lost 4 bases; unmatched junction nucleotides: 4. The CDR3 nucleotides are TGCGCCAGCAGCTTGGAGGCAGGGGGAGGAAACACCATATATTTT. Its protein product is CASSLEAGGGNTIYF.

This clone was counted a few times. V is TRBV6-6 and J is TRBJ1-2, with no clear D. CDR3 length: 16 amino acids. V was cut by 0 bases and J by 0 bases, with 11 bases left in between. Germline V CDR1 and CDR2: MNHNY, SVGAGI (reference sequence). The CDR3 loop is CASSYSNSRSNYGYTF. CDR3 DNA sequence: TGTGCCAGCAGTTACTCGAACAGCCGGTCTAACTATGGCTACACCTTC.

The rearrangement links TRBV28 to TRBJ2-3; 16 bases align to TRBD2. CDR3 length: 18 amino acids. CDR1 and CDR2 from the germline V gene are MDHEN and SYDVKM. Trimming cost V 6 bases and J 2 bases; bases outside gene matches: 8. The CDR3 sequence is CASSPGTSGRANTDTQYF. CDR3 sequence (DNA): TGTGCCAGCAGCCCCGGGACTAGCGGGAGGGCTAACACAGATACGCAGTATTTT.

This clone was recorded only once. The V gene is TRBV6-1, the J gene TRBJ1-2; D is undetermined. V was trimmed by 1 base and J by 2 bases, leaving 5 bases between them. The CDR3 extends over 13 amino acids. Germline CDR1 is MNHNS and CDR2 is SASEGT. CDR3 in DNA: TGTGCCAGCAGTGAAGTACAGAACTATGGCTACACCTTC. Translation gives CASSEVQNYGYTF.

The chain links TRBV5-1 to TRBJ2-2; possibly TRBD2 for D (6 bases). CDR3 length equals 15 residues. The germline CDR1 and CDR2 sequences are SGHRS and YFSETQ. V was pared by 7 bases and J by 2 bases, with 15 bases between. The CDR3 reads CASERGTANTGELFF. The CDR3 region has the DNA TGCGCCAGCGAGAGAGGGACTGCCAACACCGGGGAGCTGTTTTTT.

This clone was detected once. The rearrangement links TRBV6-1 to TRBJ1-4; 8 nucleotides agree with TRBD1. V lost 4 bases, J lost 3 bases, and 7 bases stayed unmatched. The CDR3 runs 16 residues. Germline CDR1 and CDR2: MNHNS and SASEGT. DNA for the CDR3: TGTGCCAGCAGTGCCCGACAGGGGAACTCTAATGAAAAACTGTTTTTT. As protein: CASSARQGNSNEKLFF.

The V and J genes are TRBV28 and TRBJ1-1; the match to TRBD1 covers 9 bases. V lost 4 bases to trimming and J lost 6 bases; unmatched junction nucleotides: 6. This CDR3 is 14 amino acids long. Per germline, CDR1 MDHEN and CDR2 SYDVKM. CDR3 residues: CASSSMTGGSEAFF. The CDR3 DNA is TGTGCCAGCAGTTCAATGACAGGGGGTTCTGAAGCTTTCTTT.

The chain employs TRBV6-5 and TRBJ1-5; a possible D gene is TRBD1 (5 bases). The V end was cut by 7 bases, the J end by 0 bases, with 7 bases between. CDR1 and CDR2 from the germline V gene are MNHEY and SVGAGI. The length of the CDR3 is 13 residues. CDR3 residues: CASIRDSNQPQHF. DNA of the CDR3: TGTGCCAGCATCAGGGATAGCAATCAGCCCCAGCATTTT.

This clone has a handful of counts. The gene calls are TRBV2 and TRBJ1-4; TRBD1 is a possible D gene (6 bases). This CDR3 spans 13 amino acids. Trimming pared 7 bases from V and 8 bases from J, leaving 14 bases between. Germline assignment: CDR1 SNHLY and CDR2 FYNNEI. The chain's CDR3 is CASKRTVVEKLFF. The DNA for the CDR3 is TGTGCCAGCAAACGGACAGTCGTGGAAAAACTGTTTTTT.

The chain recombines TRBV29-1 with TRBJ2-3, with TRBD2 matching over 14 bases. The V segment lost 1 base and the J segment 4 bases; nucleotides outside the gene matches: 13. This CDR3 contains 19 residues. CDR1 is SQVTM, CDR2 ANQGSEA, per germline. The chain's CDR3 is CSVEGGGSATSGRADTQYF. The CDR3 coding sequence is TGCAGCGTTGAAGGAGGGGGGAGTGCGACTAGCGGGAGGGCAGATACGCAGTATTTT.

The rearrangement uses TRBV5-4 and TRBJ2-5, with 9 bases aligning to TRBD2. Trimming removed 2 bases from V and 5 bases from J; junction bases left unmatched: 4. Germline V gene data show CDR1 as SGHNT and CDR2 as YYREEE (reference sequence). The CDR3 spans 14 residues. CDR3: CASSLAGGGETQYF. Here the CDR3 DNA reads TGTGCCAGCAGCTTAGCGGGAGGTGGGGAGACCCAGTACTTC.

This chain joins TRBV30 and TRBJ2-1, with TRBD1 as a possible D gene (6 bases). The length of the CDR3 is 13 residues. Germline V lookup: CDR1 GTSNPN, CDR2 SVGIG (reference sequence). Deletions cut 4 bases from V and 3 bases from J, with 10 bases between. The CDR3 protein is CAWMGASYNEQFF. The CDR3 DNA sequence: TGTGCCTGGATGGGGGCTAGCTACAATGAGCAGTTCTTC.

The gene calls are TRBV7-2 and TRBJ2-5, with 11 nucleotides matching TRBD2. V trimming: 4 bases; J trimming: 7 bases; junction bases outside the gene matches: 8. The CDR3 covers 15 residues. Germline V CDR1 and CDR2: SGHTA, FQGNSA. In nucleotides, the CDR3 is TGTGCCAGCAGCTCCCGGACTAGCGGGCAATGGACCCAGTACTTC. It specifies CASSSRTSGQWTQYF.

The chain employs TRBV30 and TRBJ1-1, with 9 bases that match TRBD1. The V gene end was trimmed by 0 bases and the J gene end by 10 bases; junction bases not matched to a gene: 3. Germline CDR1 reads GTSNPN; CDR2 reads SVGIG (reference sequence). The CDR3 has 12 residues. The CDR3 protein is CAWSVQGASAFF. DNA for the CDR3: TGTGCCTGGAGTGTACAGGGGGCATCAGCTTTCTTT.

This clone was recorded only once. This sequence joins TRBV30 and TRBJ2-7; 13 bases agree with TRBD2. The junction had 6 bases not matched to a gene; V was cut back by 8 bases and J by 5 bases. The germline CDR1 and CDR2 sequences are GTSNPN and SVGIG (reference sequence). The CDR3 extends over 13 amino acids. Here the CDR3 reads CAGKTSGRHEQYF. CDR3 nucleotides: TGTGCCGGAAAGACTAGCGGGAGGCACGAGCAGTACTTC.

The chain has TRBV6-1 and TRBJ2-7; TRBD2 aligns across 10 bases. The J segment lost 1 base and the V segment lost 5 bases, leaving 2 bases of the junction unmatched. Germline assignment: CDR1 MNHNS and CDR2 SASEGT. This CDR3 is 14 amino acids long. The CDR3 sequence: CASSWTSGSYEQYF. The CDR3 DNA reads TGTGCCAGCAGTTGGACTAGCGGATCCTACGAGCAGTACTTC.

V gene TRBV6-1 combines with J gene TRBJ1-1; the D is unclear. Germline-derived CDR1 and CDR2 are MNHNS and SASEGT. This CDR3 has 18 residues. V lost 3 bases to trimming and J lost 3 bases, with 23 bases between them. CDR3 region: CASSDLPVRDLMDTEAFF. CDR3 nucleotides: TGTGCCAGCAGTGATTTGCCGGTCCGGGATCTGATGGACACTGAAGCTTTCTTT.

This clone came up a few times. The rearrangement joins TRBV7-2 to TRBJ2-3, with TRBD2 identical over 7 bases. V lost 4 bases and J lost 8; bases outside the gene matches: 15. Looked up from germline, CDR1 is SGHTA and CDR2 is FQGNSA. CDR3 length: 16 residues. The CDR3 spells CASSSDGGSGGGTQYF. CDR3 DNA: TGTGCCAGCAGCTCGGATGGCGGGAGTGGTGGGGGTACGCAGTATTTT.

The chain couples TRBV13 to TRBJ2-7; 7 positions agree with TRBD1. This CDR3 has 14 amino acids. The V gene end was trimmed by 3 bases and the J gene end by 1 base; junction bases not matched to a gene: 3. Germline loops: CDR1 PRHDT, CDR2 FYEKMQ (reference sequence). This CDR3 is CASSLRGLSYEQYF. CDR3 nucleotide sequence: TGTGCCAGCAGCTTGAGGGGGCTTTCCTACGAGCAGTACTTC. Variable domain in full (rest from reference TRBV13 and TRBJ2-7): AAGVIQSPRHLIKEKRETATLKCYPIPRHDTVYWYQQGPGQDPQFLISFYEKMQSDKGSIPDRFSAQQFSDYHSELNMSSLELGDSALYFCASSLRGLSYEQYFGPGTRLTVT.

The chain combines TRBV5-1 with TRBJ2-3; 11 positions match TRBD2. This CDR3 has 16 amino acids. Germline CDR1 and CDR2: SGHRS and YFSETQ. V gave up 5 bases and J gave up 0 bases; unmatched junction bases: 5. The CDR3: CASSTSGRPSTDTQYF. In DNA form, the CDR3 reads TGCGCCAGCAGTACTAGCGGGAGACCAAGCACAGATACGCAGTATTTT. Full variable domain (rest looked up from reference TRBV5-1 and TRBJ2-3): KAGVTQTPRYLIKTRGQQVTLSCSPISGHRSVSWYQQTPGQGLQFLFEYFSETQRNKGNFPGRFSGRQFSNSRSEMNVSTLELGDSALYLCASSTSGRPSTDTQYFGPGTRLTVL.